One T cell receptor (beta chain) is described in this entry. This record comes from a study of blood T cell repertoires in COVID-19. Study background: COVID-19 samples from acute and convalescent phases originated in the United States, Italy and Spain. T cells, B-cell-depleted T cells, or PBMCs provided the cDNA or gDNA that served as material.

Per the original data handling: Researchers report that nucleated cell counts were estimated from reference gene primer amplification. Assay: immunoSEQ multiplex PCR; the TCRdb copy retains only in-frame clones and omits some. From that table come the V and J calls and clone size; the DNA was used to work out D and trimming. The sample has some 670,000 clones, 80% to 90% seen once. Germline assignment: CDR1 SGHRS and CDR2 YFSETQ. The CDR3 is 13 residues long. Trimming removed 2 bases from V and 4 bases from J, with 8 bases in between. This chain joins TRBV5-1 and TRBJ2-3; D gene unclear. The source of this sequence is a woman in her late teens or twenties with acute or convalescent COVID-19. The sequenced sample was peripheral blood. This CDR3 reads CASSFPRADTQYF. CDR3 DNA: TGCGCCAGCAGCTTCCCCCGAGCAGATACGCAGTATTTT.